This T cell receptor (beta chain) was sequenced during a study of T cell responses to AZD1222 COVID-19 vaccine. General study points: Distributed over spike, vaccine-associated CD4 TCRs predominated at 160-218 and 743-854. Donors were mostly white British, more females; clonal diversity possibly underestimated.

Method: immunoSEQ multiplex PCR; TCRdb's copy keeps in-frame clones and lacks some. There are 90,000 to 150,000 clones in the sample; approximately 88% occur only once, and roughly 5% lies in the top ten. Turning to this clone: Its antigen is currently unknown.

CDR1 and CDR2 from the germline V gene are SQVTM and ANQGSEA. The CDR3 is 15 residues long. Losses at the gene ends were 4 bases for V and 0 bases for J; bases not matched to a gene: 7. This sequence joins TRBV29-1 and TRBJ2-3; 7 nucleotides match TRBD2. The source material was peripheral blood, sampled on day 0 of AZD1222 vaccination. The TCR sequence derives from an adult in good health. Here the CDR3 reads CSVGGGTTSTDTQYF. The CDR3 bases are TGCAGCGTTGGGGGGGGAACTACTAGCACAGATACGCAGTATTTT.